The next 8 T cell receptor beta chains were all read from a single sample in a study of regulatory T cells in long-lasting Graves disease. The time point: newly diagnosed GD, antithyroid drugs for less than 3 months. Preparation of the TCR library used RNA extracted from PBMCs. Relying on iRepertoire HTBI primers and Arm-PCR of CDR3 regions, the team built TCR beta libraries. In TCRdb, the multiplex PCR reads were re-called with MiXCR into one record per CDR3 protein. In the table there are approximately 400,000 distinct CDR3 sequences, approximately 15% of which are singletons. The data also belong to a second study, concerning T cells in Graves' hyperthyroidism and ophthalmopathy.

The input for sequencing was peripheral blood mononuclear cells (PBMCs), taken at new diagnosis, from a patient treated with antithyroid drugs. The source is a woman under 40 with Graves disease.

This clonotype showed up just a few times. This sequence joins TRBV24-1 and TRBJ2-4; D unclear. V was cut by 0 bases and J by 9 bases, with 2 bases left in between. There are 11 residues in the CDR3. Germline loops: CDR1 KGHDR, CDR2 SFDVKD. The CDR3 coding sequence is TGTGCCACCAGTGATTTGGGCATTCAGTACTTC. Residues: CATSDLGIQYF.

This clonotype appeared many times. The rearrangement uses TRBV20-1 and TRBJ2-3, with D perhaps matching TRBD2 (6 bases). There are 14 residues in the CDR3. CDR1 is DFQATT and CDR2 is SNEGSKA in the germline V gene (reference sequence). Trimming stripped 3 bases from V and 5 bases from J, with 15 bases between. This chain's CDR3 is CSASIQWGGDTQYF. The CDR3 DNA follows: TGCAGTGCTAGTATTCAGTGGGGAGGAGATACGCAGTATTTT.

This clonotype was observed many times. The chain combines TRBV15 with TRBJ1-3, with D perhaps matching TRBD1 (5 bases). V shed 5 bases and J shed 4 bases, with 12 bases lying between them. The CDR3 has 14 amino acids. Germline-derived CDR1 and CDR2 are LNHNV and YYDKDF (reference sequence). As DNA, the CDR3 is TGTGCCACCAGCCGGACACATGAAGGAAACACCATATATTTT. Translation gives CATSRTHEGNTIYF.

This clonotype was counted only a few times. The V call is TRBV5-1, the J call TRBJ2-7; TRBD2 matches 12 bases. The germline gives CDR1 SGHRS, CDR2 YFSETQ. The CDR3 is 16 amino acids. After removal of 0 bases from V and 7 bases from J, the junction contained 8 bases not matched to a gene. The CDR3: CASSLALAGGGREQYF. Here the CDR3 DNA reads TGCGCCAGCAGCTTGGCTCTAGCGGGAGGGGGTCGAGAGCAGTACTTC.

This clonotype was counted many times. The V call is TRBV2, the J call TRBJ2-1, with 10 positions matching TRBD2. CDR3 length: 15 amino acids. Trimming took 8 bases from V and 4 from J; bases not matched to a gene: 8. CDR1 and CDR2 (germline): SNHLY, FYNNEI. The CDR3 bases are TGTGCCAGCGGGGCGGGACTAGCGAAATACAATGAGCAGTTCTTC. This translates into CASGAGLAKYNEQFF.

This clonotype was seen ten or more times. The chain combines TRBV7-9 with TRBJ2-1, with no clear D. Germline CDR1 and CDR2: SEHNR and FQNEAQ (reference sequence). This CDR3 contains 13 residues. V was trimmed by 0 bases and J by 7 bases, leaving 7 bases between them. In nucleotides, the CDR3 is TGTGCCAGCAGCTTAGCTGGCGGTAATGAGCAGTTCTTC. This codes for CASSLAGGNEQFF. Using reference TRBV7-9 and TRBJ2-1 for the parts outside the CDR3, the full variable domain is DTGVSQNPRHKITKRGQNVTFRCDPISEHNRLYWYRQTLGQGPEFLTYFQNEAQLEKSRLLSDRFSAERPKGSFSTLEIQRTEQGDSAMYLCASSLAGGNEQFFGPGTRLTVL.

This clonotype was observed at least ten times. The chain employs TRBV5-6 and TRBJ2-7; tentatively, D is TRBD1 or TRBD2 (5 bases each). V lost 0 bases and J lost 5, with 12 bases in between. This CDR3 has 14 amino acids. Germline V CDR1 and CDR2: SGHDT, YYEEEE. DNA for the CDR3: TGTGCCAGCAGCTTGGTTGGGGGAGAGGACGAGCAGTACTTC. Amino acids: CASSLVGGEDEQYF.

In DNA, the CDR3 is TGTGCCAGCAGCCAAATGGGACAGACTAATGAAAAACTGTTTTTT. This sequence encodes CASSQMGQTNEKLFF. The rearrangement joins TRBV7-2 to TRBJ1-4; 7 bases match TRBD1. The junction had 5 bases not matched to a gene; V was cut back by 5 bases and J by 2 bases. From germline, CDR1 is SGHTA and CDR2 FQGNSA. CDR3 length equals 15 residues.